One and the same sample provided the 25 T cell receptor beta chains below, sequenced in a study of shared clonotypes between healthy human individuals. The method was immunoSEQ multiplex PCR; TCRdb's version includes in-frame clones alone and lacks a portion of them. This table holds roughly 2,000,000 clones, around 95% found once. Terminally differentiated effector memory CD45RA+ cells were excluded from the naive CD8 cells, which were CD45RO-negative and positively selected for CCR7. Sequencing was carried out using naive CD8+ T cells from PBMCs. The receptor set was obtained from a man between 18 and 35 years old in good health. Some clones in this sample may be carry-over from other donors' samples.

This clone came up once. The chain couples TRBV7-6 to TRBJ2-7; 9 nucleotides align to TRBD1. With 3 bases clipped from V and 2 bases from J, the junction kept 5 bases outside the gene matches. This CDR3 region has 15 residues. Germline V gene sequence: CDR1 SGHVS, CDR2 FNYEAQ. CDR3 amino acids: CASSFGTGNPYEQYF. CDR3 DNA: TGTGCCAGCAGCTTTGGGACAGGGAACCCCTACGAGCAGTACTTC.

The rearrangement joins TRBV13 to TRBJ2-5; no reliable D call. Trimming removed 4 bases at V and 7 bases at J, with 13 bases between. The CDR3 spans 13 residues. Germline V gene data show CDR1 as PRHDT and CDR2 as FYEKMQ (reference sequence). CDR3: CASSSDVPGTQYF. CDR3 DNA sequence: TGTGCCAGCAGCTCCGACGTCCCAGGGACCCAGTACTTC. The complete variable domain, with remaining parts taken from reference TRBV13 and TRBJ2-5, reads AAGVIQSPRHLIKEKRETATLKCYPIPRHDTVYWYQQGPGQDPQFLISFYEKMQSDKGSIPDRFSAQQFSDYHSELNMSSLELGDSALYFCASSSDVPGTQYFGPGTRLLVL.

The J gene is TRBJ1-2, the V gene TRBV6-5; 9 bases agree with TRBD1. With V trimmed by 5 bases and J by 4 bases, 5 bases remained unmatched. The CDR3 covers 14 residues. The V gene's germline CDR1 is MNHEY and CDR2 SVGAGI. The DNA of the CDR3 is TGTGCCAGCAGTCCGACAGGGGGTCCCTATGGCTACACCTTC. Its protein is CASSPTGGPYGYTF.

The rearrangement uses TRBV19 and TRBJ1-5; 9 positions agree with TRBD1. This CDR3 has 16 residues. Trimming cost V 5 bases and J 6 bases; bases outside gene matches: 11. Germline V gene data show CDR1 as LNHDA and CDR2 as SQIVND (reference sequence). The CDR3 loop is CASSLFRDRVAQPQHF. In DNA form, the CDR3 reads TGTGCCAGTAGTCTGTTTCGGGACAGGGTGGCTCAGCCCCAGCATTTT.

In the case of this clone: The same CDR3 also results from other DNA sequences found in this sample. The J gene is TRBJ2-1, the V gene TRBV27; D not resolved. The germline gives CDR1 MNHEY, CDR2 SMNVEV (reference sequence). The CDR3 totals 14 residues. Trimming pared 2 bases from V and 0 bases from J, leaving 5 bases between. CDR3 nucleotides: TGTGCCAGCAGTTTAAGAAGCTCCTACAATGAGCAGTTCTTC. This translates into CASSLRSSYNEQFF.

This clone has a handful of counts. The V gene is TRBV6-1, the J gene TRBJ1-5, with D perhaps matching TRBD1 (6 bases). Germline V gene lookup returns CDR1 MNHNS and CDR2 SASEGT. The V and J ends lost 1 base and 5 bases respectively, with 9 bases between them. The CDR3 is 14 amino acids. CDR3 amino acids: CASSEGSGDQPQHF. For the CDR3, the DNA is TGTGCCAGCAGTGAAGGGTCAGGGGATCAGCCCCAGCATTTT.

This clone has only one observation. V gene TRBV6-5 combines with J gene TRBJ2-7; D could derive from TRBD1 or TRBD2 (5 bases each). V lost 6 bases to trimming and J lost 7 bases, with 16 bases between them. The CDR3 sequence is 13 residues long. CDR1 MNHEY and CDR2 SVGAGI come from the germline V gene. This chain's CDR3 is CASSPTPRGEQYF. CDR3 coding DNA: TGTGCCAGCAGCCCGACTCCGAGGGGTGAGCAGTACTTC.

J is TRBJ2-1 and V is TRBV27, with 7 bases aligning to TRBD2. Germline V CDR1 and CDR2: MNHEY, SMNVEV (reference sequence). This CDR3 contains 15 residues. V dropped 6 bases and J dropped 3; count of bases not matched to a gene: 8. The CDR3 region is CASREGLADYNEQFF. The CDR3, as DNA: TGTGCCAGCAGGGAGGGGCTAGCGGACTACAATGAGCAGTTCTTC.

CDR3 loop: CALSRDRGLLNYGYTF. In nucleotides, the CDR3 is TGTGCCTTAAGCAGGGACCGAGGCCTGCTTAACTATGGCTACACCTTC. The gene calls are TRBV30 and TRBJ1-2, with D possibly being TRBD1 (5 bases). V was shortened by 7 bases and J by 1 base, with 22 bases between the two germline ends. The CDR3 loop spans 16 amino acids. Germline loops: CDR1 GTSNPN, CDR2 SVGIG (reference sequence).

V is TRBV27 and J is TRBJ1-2; 9 nucleotides line up with TRBD1. The CDR3 length is 14 residues. Germline loops: CDR1 MNHEY, CDR2 SMNVEV (reference sequence). J lost 5 bases, V lost 5 bases, and 6 bases had no gene match. The CDR3 DNA reads TGTGCCAGCAGTCCGTCGACAGGGGGGTATGGCTACACCTTC. This gives the protein CASSPSTGGYGYTF.

The chain carries TRBV6-5 and TRBJ2-7; tentative D call: TRBD2 (5 bases). The germline gives CDR1 MNHEY, CDR2 SVGAGI. The V end was cut by 0 bases, the J end by 5 bases, with 14 bases between. The CDR3 sequence is 15 residues long. The CDR3 nucleotides are TGTGCCAGCAGTTACTCGAAGGTTAGCGTTCACGAGCAGTACTTC. Protein sequence: CASSYSKVSVHEQYF.

The chain uses TRBV7-2 and TRBJ2-3, with D uncertain. V shed 1 base and J shed 6 bases, with 14 bases lying between them. The germline CDR1 and CDR2 sequences are SGHTA and FQGNSA. This CDR3 region has 15 residues. The CDR3 coding sequence is TGTGCCAGCAGCTTAGAACAGTGGGGTTCTGATACGCAGTATTTT. As protein: CASSLEQWGSDTQYF.

As for this clone: Other DNA sequences in this sample translate to the same CDR3. The rearrangement links TRBV27 to TRBJ1-5; unclear D gene. This CDR3 is built from 13 residues. Germline-derived CDR1 and CDR2 are MNHEY and SMNVEV (reference sequence). Trimming took 3 bases from V and 6 from J, leaving 9 bases between them. CDR3 DNA sequence: TGTGCCAGCAGTTTCTCCCCCGGTCAGCCCCAGCATTTT. This gives the protein CASSFSPGQPQHF.

This clone was seen just once. This chain joins TRBV11-3 and TRBJ2-5; D possibly matches TRBD1 or TRBD2 (5 bases each). V was cut by 5 bases and J by 4 bases, with 11 bases left in between. The length of the CDR3 is 13 residues. CDR1 SGHNT and CDR2 YENEEA come from the germline V gene. The CDR3: CASSPPGTETQYF. CDR3 in DNA: TGTGCCAGCAGCCCCCCTGGGACAGAGACCCAGTACTTC.

V and J are TRBV7-9 and TRBJ1-1; D remains ambiguous. Germline V gives CDR1 SEHNR, CDR2 FQNEAQ (reference sequence). V lost 5 bases, J lost 4 bases, and 23 bases lay in between. There are 17 residues in the CDR3. The CDR3 nucleotides are TGTGCCAGCAGCCCCAAGACCCCCGGTCTACGGGGCACTGAAGCTTTCTTT. Protein: CASSPKTPGLRGTEAFF.

The chain has TRBV28 and TRBJ2-5; the D gene is possibly TRBD2 (6 bases). Trimming pared 3 bases from V and 2 bases from J, leaving 10 bases between. The V gene's germline CDR1 is MDHEN and CDR2 SYDVKM. This CDR3 region has 14 residues. In DNA, the CDR3 is TGTGCCAGCAGTTTCATGGGGGGTCAAGAGACCCAGTACTTC. Its protein product is CASSFMGGQETQYF.

The chain links TRBV9 to TRBJ2-3; a weak D match, TRBD2 (6 bases). CDR3 size: 14 residues. V was pared by 3 bases and J by 6 bases, with 14 bases between. Germline-derived CDR1 and CDR2 are SGDLS and YYNGEE. The CDR3 is CASSAETSWDTQYF. The CDR3 DNA sequence: TGTGCCAGCAGCGCCGAGACTAGTTGGGATACGCAGTATTTT.

The table lists this clone with a count of one. The chain links TRBV25-1 to TRBJ2-3, with 11 bases identical to TRBD1. The germline V gene encodes CDR1 MGHDK and CDR2 SYGVNS. Germline trimming cut 2 bases from V and 6 bases from J; bases unmatched to any gene: 13. The CDR3 extends over 18 amino acids. CDR3 sequence: CASSESRRTGGGMDTQYF. In DNA, the CDR3 is TGTGCCAGCAGTGAAAGTCGCCGGACAGGGGGCGGAATGGATACGCAGTATTTT.

In the case of this clone: Other nucleotide sequences in the sample specify the same CDR3. The chain recombines TRBV28 with TRBJ2-2; no clear D gene. Germline CDR1 is MDHEN and CDR2 is SYDVKM. The CDR3 runs to 14 residues. V was clipped by 6 bases and J by 1 base, with 9 bases between them. The CDR3 nucleotides read TGTGCCAGCAGCCCTACGGGGAACACCGGGGAGCTGTTTTTT. Translation gives CASSPTGNTGELFF.

The genes are TRBV15 and TRBJ1-3; the match to TRBD1 covers 8 bases. This CDR3 has 17 amino acids. Germline V gene sequence: CDR1 LNHNV, CDR2 YYDKDF (reference sequence). J lost 4 bases, V lost 0 bases, and 8 bases had no gene match. The DNA of the CDR3 is TGTGCCACCAGCAGAGATGGCGGACAGGGAGCAGGAAACACCATATATTTT. Residues: CATSRDGGQGAGNTIYF.

Points on this clone: Other nucleotide sequences in the sample specify the same CDR3. The genes are TRBV7-8 and TRBJ2-1, with no clear D. Germline lookup yields CDR1 SGHVS and CDR2 FQNEAQ. V lost 6 bases and J lost 6, with 12 bases in between. CDR3 length: 13 residues. The CDR3 DNA sequence: TGTGCCAGCAGTTTGGGCGGAAGCAATGAGCAGTTCTTC. It specifies CASSLGGSNEQFF.

The chain links TRBV28 to TRBJ2-1, with D perhaps matching TRBD1 or TRBD2 (5 bases each). The V gene lost 3 bases and the J gene lost 7 bases, with 10 bases spanning the gap. This CDR3 region has 13 residues. Looked up from germline, CDR1 is MDHEN and CDR2 is SYDVKM. CDR3 DNA: TGTGCCAGCAGTTTGGGGGTAGGGAATGAGCAGTTCTTC. It codes for CASSLGVGNEQFF.

V is TRBV4-3 and J is TRBJ2-7; no reliable D call. The V and J ends lost 1 base and 2 bases respectively, with 12 bases between them. CDR1 and CDR2 (germline): LGHNA, YSLEER. The CDR3 runs to 15 residues. CDR3 nucleotides: TGCGCCAGCAGCCAAGTCTACAGAGGAACCTACGAGCAGTACTTC. The encoded protein is CASSQVYRGTYEQYF.

The CDR3 bases are TGTGCCAGCAGCAGCATCCCGGGAGCTAACTATGGCTACACCTTC. This translates into CASSSIPGANYGYTF. The chain couples TRBV5-5 to TRBJ1-2; D is unresolved. This CDR3 region has 15 residues. CDR1 SGHKS and CDR2 YYEKEE come from the germline V gene (reference sequence). V was trimmed by 4 bases and J by 0 bases, leaving 13 bases between them.

This clone was detected once. The same CDR3 can be traced to other DNA sequences in this sample. This chain uses TRBV7-8 with TRBJ2-7, with D possibly TRBD1 on 5 matching bases. The CDR3 length is 14 residues. The V end lost 1 base, the J end lost 2 bases, and 9 bases lay between the germline ends. Per the germline V gene, CDR1 is SGHVS and CDR2 is FQNEAQ. As DNA, the CDR3 is TGTGCCAGCAGCTTAGGGGGCAGGACCTACGAGCAGTACTTC. Translating it yields CASSLGGRTYEQYF.